This T cell receptor beta chain was profiled in a study of response to subunit inactivated influenza vaccine (dated by TCRdb to 2017 to 2018). For the wider study: Deep quantitative profiling of the T cell receptor repertoire was used in the study to follow responses to a trivalent subunit inactivated influenza vaccine. The full study reports these points: The authors proposed that each seasonal influenza vaccination may bring in only a limited number of new T cells.

Many counts were recorded for this clonotype. Its antigen is unknown. Nothing much larger sits one base from this clone, and base qualities are not available. Receptor amplification or capture employed RT-PCR. The data were produced on an Illumina HiSeq 2500. TCRdb passed the public sequencing reads through fastp at Q25 and MiXCR, retaining productive beta sequences. CDR3 protein sequences are deduplicated, and each keeps its most common genes and DNA. This sample comprises more than 550,000 distinct CDR3 sequences, 11% of them detected only once. The ten biggest clones cover roughly 9.6% of the sample. V sheds 7 bases and J sheds 3 bases, leaving 13 bases between their ends. The CDR1 and CDR2 encoded by the germline V gene are MDHEN and SYDVKM. Taken from cysteine to phenylalanine, the CDR3 has 13 residues. The retained sequence is limited to the CDR3, 39 bases, with the frame set at the first base.

Separately, the same data were catalogued under a study of T cells expressing NK-cell markers. The other study reports the following: 5'RACE template switching, by which a universal primer site and unique molecular identifiers were added, was used to make TCR beta cDNA libraries. In sorted CD3+CD56+NKG2C+, CD3+CD56+NKG2C- and CD3+CD56-NKG2C+ T-cell subsets from about 8 donors, TCR beta-chain repertoires were profiled. Among the eight sequenced donors, only one was HCMV-seronegative, while the other seven were HCMV-seropositive. To restrict sorting to alphabetaTCR-expressing T cells, an anti-gammadeltaTCR antibody was added in several experiments. In several donors, the dominant CD3+CD56+NKG2C+ clonotypes were found to rank among the top 10 CD8+ clonotypes and to make up about 1.0-7.5% of CD8+ T cells. Those dominant clonotypes were again the most abundant among CD3+CD56-NKG2C+ cells in a handful of donors, at roughly 28.3-65%. Whether the expanded NKG2C-expressing T cell clones were specific for HCMV antigens was left unclear. The study sequenced eight donors, all healthy volunteers chosen at random: three men and five women. A commercial ELISA kit detecting HCMV-specific IgG in serum was used to determine HCMV serostatus. Peripheral blood mononuclear cells were isolated from blood by Ficoll density gradient centrifugation. For a handful of donors, bulk peripheral blood T-cell repertoires were also sequenced from unsorted PBMC. cDNA synthesis was primed from the TCR beta constant segment, followed by two successive PCR amplification steps. Sequencing of the libraries produced 2 x 150 bp reads on Illumina HiSeq 2000/2500, MiSeq or NextSeq. Reads were demultiplexed and grouped by UMI with MIGEC, and clonotypes were assembled and quantified with MiTCR. To exclude erroneous sequences, any TCR cDNA sequence not supported by at least two reads was discarded. The tcR package was used for downstream repertoire analysis, with clonotypes matched between fractions based on CDR3 nucleotide sequence plus V segment. VDJmatch was used to annotate antigen specificity against VDJdb, with one amino acid substitution in CDR3 allowed.

The origin of this receptor is a man aged 45-65 years who received an inactivated influenza vaccine. Donor details come from another sample of the same person, matched by shared clones. Recombination linked TRBV28 to TRBJ2-7; no confident D gene assignment can be made. Sequencing used PBMCs from blood, obtained on the day of vaccination. In nucleotides, the sequence is TGTGCCAGCACCACGTCGGGCAGCTACGAGCAGTACTTC. It encodes CASTTSGSYEQYF.